The T cell receptor beta chain under discussion was sequenced for a study of regulatory T cells in long-lasting Graves disease (dated by TCRdb to the early 2020s). Broadly, across the study: Newly diagnosed Graves' disease patients had taken antithyroid drugs for less than 3 months. TCR sequencing covered around 13 persistent and approximately 20 newly diagnosed Graves' disease patients, around 33 samples in total. The study took place in China and was registered as a clinical trial. Patients with persistent Graves' disease were compared with patients with newly diagnosed Graves' disease using TCR sequencing and RNA sequencing of peripheral blood. What the work shows at the level of the full study, not this receptor alone: Sequencing and analysis were restricted to the TCR beta chain. Compared with newly diagnosed patients, patients with persistent Graves' disease had lower TCR Shannon entropy and fewer highly expanded clones, which suggests clonal expansion. Preferential use of TRBV28, TRBJ1-2 and TRBJ2-5 was observed in persistent disease, whereas TRBV20-1 and TRBJ2-1 were favored in newly diagnosed disease. A larger number of public clonotypes was shared among persistent patients (approximately 2,500) than among newly diagnosed patients (around 870). The small sample size was acknowledged by the authors as a limitation that may reduce accuracy. Because the primary lesion, thyroid tissue, could not be accessed, the study looked at peripheral blood alone.

The time point label corresponds to: newly diagnosed GD, antithyroid drugs for less than 3 months. RNA was extracted from PBMCs in TRIzol for both TCR sequencing and RNA sequencing. The diagnosis of Graves' disease was made according to American Thyroid Association guidelines. Patients for the study were recruited at an endocrinology department in Xi'an, China. From each patient, 7.5 to 10 milliliters of peripheral blood was collected into an EDTA anticoagulant tube. Ficoll Paque Plus density gradient separation was used to isolate PBMCs, and no further T cell sorting was done. RNA quality was checked with an Agilent 2100 Bioanalyzer and agarose gel, and concentration with a NanoDrop 2000. Inclusive of the bounding cysteine and phenylalanine, the CDR3 is 16 residues long. Solely the CDR3 DNA is kept, with 48 bases framed from the first base. V is reduced by 0 bases and J by 7 bases, leaving a spacing of 19 bases between them. The germline V gene (reference sequence) provides CDR1 DFQATT and CDR2 SNEGSKA.

This clonotype has just a few counts. Its antigen is currently not known. Within one base of it there is no much larger clone, and no base qualities were kept. The receptor library was made with multiplex PCR. The sequencer was an Illumina HiSeq 4000. iRepertoire HTBI primers and Arm-PCR amplification of CDR3 regions were used to construct TCR beta libraries. PCR products were gel purified before sequencing. The paper's data handling went like this. Gene usage analysis of CDR3 amino acid clonotypes relied on the 60 or so TRBV and around 13 TRBJ segments identified across samples. COPE and FqMerger were used to merge filtered high-quality paired reads into contigs. BLAST was used to align contigs to IMGT TRBV, TRBD and TRBJ reference genes, and CDR3 was defined according to IMGT. Highly expanded clones were defined as clonotypes with a frequency above 0.1%. Shannon entropy was used to measure repertoire diversity, and the Gini coefficient was used to measure V-J evenness. A clonotype found in more than one individual was treated as public. TCRdb's own reprocessing of the public reads used fastp at Q25 and MiXCR and kept productive beta chains. Here each entry gathers all rows of one CDR3 protein and keeps the most common genes and DNA. TCRdb's processing, not the authors' own work, is the source of the V and J calls. The sample table records 350,000 to 550,000 distinct CDR3 sequences; 15% of these occur just once. The ten largest account for over 15% of the sample.

The data also belong to a second study, concerning T cells in Graves' hyperthyroidism and ophthalmopathy. Drawing on the second study: Graves' hyperthyroidism was defined as stable when no progression to ophthalmopathy occurred over 18 months of follow-up. The hyperthyroidism patients were between 18 and 65 years old and newly diagnosed, with a disease duration of less than 2 months. Patients with uncontrolled infections, other autoimmune diseases, pregnancy or lactation were excluded. Clinical symptoms, serum thyroxine and TRAb, thyroid ultrasound, and orbital computed tomography formed the basis for the diagnoses. The first round of RT-PCR for the TCR CDR3 was performed with the HTBI primer set and the Qiagen OneStep RT-PCR kit. Most expanded thyroid clonotypes (frequency above 0.001) were also detected in blood, a finding suggesting that blood repertoires may reflect thyroid immune responses. A 13 V-J signature model separated ophthalmopathy from stable hyperthyroidism, with roughly 88% sensitivity and 81.08% specificity in cross-validation and 80%/75% in testing. In validation, the model predicted progression to ophthalmopathy with around 71% sensitivity and about 72% specificity, a median of around six months before onset. TCR V-J signatures able to tell the groups apart were searched for in a discovery cohort of about a hundred patients, of whom roughly 42 had Graves' ophthalmopathy and more than 55 had stable Graves' hyperthyroidism. Prospective prediction of ophthalmopathy was tested in an independent validation cohort of 18 to 20 hyperthyroidism patients and 15 to 17 patients who later progressed to ophthalmopathy. The roughly 90 discovery patients were divided at random into training and test sets in a 7:3 ratio. Thyroid tissue and blood T-cell repertoires from over 5 Graves' hyperthyroidism patients were also compared in the study. After blood sampling, hyperthyroidism patients were treated with methimazole at a starting dose of 30 mg daily, and ophthalmopathy patients were treated with high-dose intravenous methylprednisolone. A second multiplex PCR round built the libraries, followed by size selection and purification. Paired-end sequencing of the libraries was performed with 100 bp reads on an Illumina HiSeq2000. SOAPnuke was used to process the raw data, removing reads that contained adapters or uncalled bases, had a mean Phred below 15, or lacked an exact match to the constant primer or identifier. High-quality paired reads were merged with COPE v1.2.5, and unique nucleotide sequences were defined as clonotypes. MiTCR v1.1 was used to align clonotypes to the IMGT TRBV, TRBD and TRBJ reference segments. The analysis included only V-J combinations with a frequency above 0.0001, which together covered roughly 99% of the repertoires. A TCS score was defined as the ratio of F50 (clonal expansion) to E x V (chaos), with BLOSUM62-based TCRdist applied between CDR3 peptides within each V-J. Welch's t-statistics and random forest reduced fewer than 550 V-J features to roughly 13, which were used in a naive Bayes classifier (R e1071). No statistical method was used to set the sample size in advance, and investigators knew the group allocation. According to the paper, TCR Vbeta CDR3 sequencing was carried out on about 140 peripheral blood samples, which came from fewer than 50 ophthalmopathy, approximately 72 hyperthyroidism and 17 progressor patients.

Sequencing used peripheral blood mononuclear cells (PBMCs), obtained at new diagnosis, from a patient treated with antithyroid drugs. The V and J segments used are TRBV20-1 and TRBJ1-5, with the D segment identity uncertain. The TCR was taken from a woman aged 25 to 39 with Graves disease. Donor details come from another sample of the same person, matched by shared clones. The CDR3 in this case is CSARDLSAGSGQPQHF. The DNA is TGCAGTGCTAGAGATCTATCGGCGGGGTCAGGACAGCCCCAGCATTTT.